In this sample, the clone carrying this T cell receptor (beta chain) turned up a few times. The data stem from a study of HIV-infected patients and healthy controls. TCRdb re-analysed the 5' RACE reads in MiXCR, keeping a single row per CDR3 protein. This sample has about 70,000 distinct CDR3 sequences, with about a sixth found just once. The trim removed 7 bases at V and 1 base at J, leaving 8 bases unmatched. This CDR3 has 17 amino acids. Germline V lookup: CDR1 SQVTM, CDR2 ANQGSEA. This clonotype was obtained from a human donor in good health. Sample: CD4+ T cells from blood. The chain has TRBV29-1 and TRBJ2-3; TRBD2 agrees at 16 bases. The CDR3 nucleotides read TGCAGCGGTGCCGGGACTAGCGGGGGGGCTGGCACAGATACGCAGTATTTT. The encoded protein is CSGAGTSGGAGTDTQYF.